The next 5 T cell receptor beta chains were all read from a single sample in a study of PD-L1 blockade in urothelial cancer. Profiled with immunoSEQ multiplex PCR; TCRdb holds only in-frame clones, not every one. The data show about 82,000 clones, around 90% seen once. The sample consisted of PBMCs, taken around atezolizumab (anti-PD-L1) treatment. These receptors were taken from a woman in her seventies with urothelial cancer.

This clone was counted only a few times. The rearrangement uses TRBV11-2 and TRBJ2-1; TRBD2 agrees at 9 bases. Looked up from germline, CDR1 is SGHAT and CDR2 is FQNNGV. With 6 bases clipped from V and 14 bases from J, the junction kept 11 bases outside the gene matches. CDR3 length equals 13 residues. The CDR3: CASRSLAGPSKFF. The CDR3 region has the DNA TGTGCCAGCAGGTCGCTAGCGGGGCCGAGTAAGTTCTTC.

The J gene is TRBJ2-2, the V gene TRBV29-1; possibly TRBD2 for D (6 bases). V was trimmed by 6 bases and J by 6 bases, leaving 20 bases between them. The CDR3 covers 15 residues. Germline CDR1 SQVTM, CDR2 ANQGSEA. For the CDR3, the DNA is TGCAGCGTAGACCGTCGGGGAGGCGGGTCCGGGGAGCTGTTTTTT. Amino acid sequence: CSVDRRGGGSGELFF.

The rearrangement joins TRBV11-2 to TRBJ1-5; a weak D match, TRBD1 (5 bases). The CDR3 is 14 residues long. V dropped 0 bases and J dropped 2 bases, with 5 bases sitting between them. In germline, CDR1 is SGHAT, CDR2 FQNNGV. The CDR3 DNA sequence: TGTGCCAGCAGCTTAGAAGGGGGCAATCAGCCCCAGCATTTT. It codes for CASSLEGGNQPQHF.

The chain uses TRBV28 and TRBJ2-1; possible D gene TRBD2, 5 bases. The length of the CDR3 is 16 residues. Germline CDR1 is MDHEN and CDR2 is SYDVKM. V dropped 2 bases and J dropped 2 bases, with 13 bases sitting between them. The CDR3 is CASSLLGLRAYNEQFF. CDR3 sequence (DNA): TGTGCCAGCAGTTTACTAGGTCTGAGGGCCTACAATGAGCAGTTCTTC. Combining the CDR3 with reference TRBV28 and TRBJ2-1 gives the whole variable domain DVKVTQSSRYLVKRTGEKVFLECVQDMDHENMFWYRQDPGLGLRLIYFSYDVKMKEKGDIPEGYSVSREKKERFSLILESASTNQTSMYLCASSLLGLRAYNEQFFGPGTRLTVL.

The V call is TRBV2, the J call TRBJ2-1, with D tentatively TRBD2 (6 bases). CDR3 length: 16 amino acids. Trimming cost V 4 bases and J 7 bases, with 20 bases left between them. Germline CDR1 is SNHLY and CDR2 is FYNNEI. CDR3 DNA sequence: TGTGCCAGCAGTGGCCGGCCGAAGCGGGTTCATAATGAGCAGTTCTTC. It specifies CASSGRPKRVHNEQFF.